Listed below are T cell receptor beta chains from one sample, sequenced in a study of shared T cell receptors in the human thymus. TCRdb's copy holds only in-frame clones and misses some; the assay was immunoSEQ multiplex PCR. The data contain hundreds of thousands of clones, 88% of them singletons. The data also belong to a second study, concerning human thymus T cells.

Material for sequencing was thymocytes. The receptors were gathered from a boy less than two years old with a congenital heart defect. Each CDR3 is given with its conserved first and last residue. The D gene is left open where the match is weak. Not all rows give a size; the values are once, few, many and, for expanded clones, a class.

V gene,clone size,D gene,J gene,CDR3 protein,CDR3 DNA
TRBV11-2,.,.,TRBJ2-1,CASSLVADKGIFSYNEQFF,TGTGCCAGCAGCTTAGTGGCCGACAAAGGAATCTTCTCCTACAATGAGCAGTTCTTC
TRBV6-5,.,.,TRBJ2-1,CASSSGLLNEQFF,TGTGCCAGCAGTTCGGGACTCCTAAATGAGCAGTTCTTC
TRBV12-5,.,TRBD1,TRBJ1-1,CASGEQGADTEAFF,TGTGCTAGTGGTGAACAGGGGGCGGACACTGAAGCTTTCTTT
TRBV29-1,.,.,TRBJ2-1,CSVPTGDINEQFF,TGCAGCGTCCCCACGGGAGATATCAATGAGCAGTTCTTC
TRBV4-1,.,TRBD2,TRBJ2-7,CASSQALAGVPYEQYF,TGCGCCAGCAGCCAAGCCCTAGCGGGAGTCCCCTACGAGCAGTACTTC
TRBV25-1,.,TRBD2,TRBJ2-1,CASSALMLAGRNEQFF,TGTGCCAGCAGTGCACTCATGCTAGCGGGGAGGAATGAGCAGTTCTTC
TRBV5-6,.,.,TRBJ2-7,CASSWEARSSYEQYF,TGTGCCAGCAGCTGGGAGGCGCGGTCCTCCTACGAGCAGTACTTC
TRBV27,.,TRBD1,TRBJ1-2,CASSGRTGLGNGYTF,TGTGCCAGCAGTGGTCGGACAGGTTTAGGCAATGGCTACACCTTC
TRBV4-3,.,.,TRBJ1-5,CASSPDERTFGGQPQHF,TGCGCCAGCAGCCCTGATGAAAGGACTTTCGGGGGGCAGCCCCAGCATTTT
TRBV4-3,once,TRBD2,TRBJ2-2,CASSQVGGRALTGELFF,TGCGCCAGCAGCCAAGTGGGCGGGAGGGCCCTCACCGGGGAGCTGTTTTTT
TRBV6-4,.,.,TRBJ1-1,CASSGKQETNTEAFF,TGTGCCAGCAGTGGTAAACAGGAAACGAACACTGAAGCTTTCTTT
TRBV25-1,.,.,TRBJ2-2,CASSEYPPGATGELFF,TGTGCCAGCAGTGAATATCCCCCAGGGGCAACCGGGGAGCTGTTTTTT
TRBV28,.,.,TRBJ1-1,CASHGMGQAFF,TGTGCCAGCCATGGTATGGGCCAAGCTTTCTTT
TRBV23-1,.,.,TRBJ2-1,CASKEVSYNEQFF,TGCGCCAGCAAGGAGGTCTCCTACAATGAGCAGTTCTTC
TRBV11-2,.,TRBD2,TRBJ2-3,CASSLAEREGLADTQYF,TGTGCCAGCAGCTTAGCTGAGCGGGAGGGGTTGGCAGATACGCAGTATTTT
TRBV25-1,.,.,TRBJ1-2,CASSRLGERREDYTF,TGTGCCAGCAGTCGCCTAGGGGAGAGGAGGGAGGACTACACCTTC
TRBV2,.,TRBD2,TRBJ2-1,CASRGTSGYNEQFF,TGTGCCAGCAGGGGGACTAGCGGCTACAATGAGCAGTTCTTC
TRBV21-1,.,.,TRBJ2-7,CASSMGGQDLYEQYF,TGTGCCAGCAGCATGGGCGGACAGGATCTCTACGAGCAGTACTTC
TRBV2,.,.,TRBJ2-5,CASSEGRVRETQYF,TGTGCCAGCAGTGAAGGTCGAGTGAGGGAGACCCAGTACTTC
TRBV5-1,.,TRBD2,TRBJ2-7,CASSARTSDYEQYF,TGCGCCAGCAGCGCCCGGACTAGCGACTACGAGCAGTACTTC
TRBV28,.,.,TRBJ2-7,CASSASEEPQPYEQYF,TGTGCCAGCAGTGCCTCCGAAGAGCCGCAACCTTACGAGCAGTACTTC
TRBV5-1,.,TRBD1,TRBJ1-1,CAVKTGGTEAFF,TGCGCCGTGAAGACAGGGGGCACTGAAGCTTTCTTT
TRBV7-9,.,TRBD2,TRBJ2-7,CASIYGRGGDHEQYF,TGTGCCAGCATCTACGGACGGGGAGGGGATCACGAGCAGTACTTC
TRBV2,.,TRBD2,TRBJ2-5,CASSDRGGKETQYF,TGTGCCAGCAGTGATCGGGGGGGCAAAGAGACCCAGTACTTC
TRBV5-1,.,.,TRBJ2-7,CASSFGGGGNEQYF,TGCGCCAGCAGCTTTGGCGGCGGGGGCAACGAGCAGTACTTC
TRBV29-1,.,TRBD2,TRBJ2-3,CSVEESGRDPRTDTQYF,TGCAGCGTTGAAGAGAGCGGGAGGGACCCTCGCACAGATACGCAGTATTTT
TRBV4-3,.,.,TRBJ2-2,CASSQEQVWRLANTGELFF,TGCGCCAGCAGCCAAGAACAGGTGTGGCGACTTGCGAACACCGGGGAGCTGTTTTTT
TRBV4-1,.,.,TRBJ2-1,CASSQDPEMSSYNEQFF,TGCGCCAGCAGCCAAGATCCTGAGATGAGCTCCTACAATGAGCAGTTCTTC
TRBV28,.,TRBD1,TRBJ2-5,CASSPPGDRGQETQYF,TGTGCCAGCAGTCCCCCGGGGGACAGGGGACAAGAGACCCAGTACTTC
TRBV15,.,.,TRBJ1-2,CATSSGQSYGYTF,TGTGCCACCAGCAGCGGACAGTCCTATGGCTACACCTTC
TRBV7-9,.,TRBD2,TRBJ2-7,CASTGAGVYEQYF,TGTGCCAGCACAGGAGCGGGAGTGTACGAGCAGTACTTC
TRBV11-3,.,TRBD2,TRBJ2-2,CASSPTSGRAAGELFF,TGTGCCAGCAGTCCGACTAGCGGGAGGGCCGCCGGGGAGCTGTTTTTT
TRBV2,.,TRBD1,TRBJ1-6,CASRDRENSPLHF,TGTGCCAGCAGAGACAGGGAAAATTCACCCCTCCACTTT
TRBV18,.,TRBD2,TRBJ2-7,CASSLGRERYEQYF,TGTGCCAGCTCACTCGGGCGGGAGAGGTACGAGCAGTACTTC
TRBV28,.,TRBD1,TRBJ2-7,CASSFGTWIGGVDEQYF,TGTGCCAGCAGTTTTGGCACTTGGATAGGGGGCGTGGACGAGCAGTACTTC
TRBV11-2,.,TRBD2,TRBJ2-3,CASSLLAGDTQYF,TGTGCCAGCAGCTTATTAGCGGGAGATACGCAGTATTTT
TRBV4-1,.,TRBD2,TRBJ2-1,CASSQDIASGYNEQFF,TGCGCCAGCAGCCAAGATATCGCTAGCGGTTACAATGAGCAGTTCTTC
TRBV5-1,.,TRBD1,TRBJ2-7,CASSSRDRSYEQYF,TGCGCCAGCAGCTCCAGGGACAGGAGCTACGAGCAGTACTTC
TRBV4-3,.,.,TRBJ2-1,CASSQEAARGRSYNEQFF,TGCGCCAGCAGCCAAGAGGCCGCTAGGGGTCGGTCCTACAATGAGCAGTTCTTC
TRBV6-1,.,TRBD1,TRBJ1-5,CASSEMGGRGYQPQHF,TGTGCCAGCAGTGAAATGGGGGGCAGGGGGTATCAGCCCCAGCATTTT
TRBV6-5,.,TRBD2,TRBJ2-2,CASSSLAGGLPGELFF,TGTGCCAGCAGTTCTTTAGCGGGAGGGCTCCCCGGGGAGCTGTTTTTT
TRBV27,.,TRBD1,TRBJ1-2,CASSERTGSDYGYTF,TGTGCCAGCAGTGAACGGACAGGGTCGGACTATGGCTACACCTTC
TRBV5-5,few,.,TRBJ2-7,CASSLEEQGRYEQYF,TGTGCCAGCAGCTTGGAGGAGCAGGGGCGCTACGAGCAGTACTTC
TRBV7-2,once,TRBD2,TRBJ2-4,CASSITSGLAKNIQYF,TGTGCCAGCAGCATTACTAGCGGGCTAGCCAAAAACATTCAGTACTTC
TRBV7-6,.,.,TRBJ2-1,CASSLALGALEQFF,TGTGCCAGCAGCTTAGCCCTAGGGGCCCTTGAGCAGTTCTTC
TRBV19,.,.,TRBJ1-1,CASSIGGGTEAFF,TGTGCCAGTAGTATAGGAGGTGGCACTGAAGCTTTCTTT
TRBV7-2,.,.,TRBJ2-3,CASSLVLSDTSTDTQYF,TGTGCCAGCAGCTTAGTACTATCGGACACTAGCACAGATACGCAGTATTTT
TRBV15,.,.,TRBJ1-5,CATSRDPGDGYSNQPQHF,TGTGCCACCAGCAGAGATCCGGGGGACGGCTATAGCAATCAGCCCCAGCATTTT
TRBV11-3,.,.,TRBJ2-7,CASSSDTQTYEQYF,TGTGCCAGCAGCTCAGACACCCAGACCTACGAGCAGTACTTC
TRBV5-1,.,TRBD2,TRBJ2-7,CASSPGLAGGPQNYEQYF,TGCGCCAGCAGCCCGGGACTAGCGGGAGGGCCCCAAAACTACGAGCAGTACTTC
TRBV5-1,few,.,TRBJ2-2,CASRQLNTGELFF,TGCGCCAGTCGACAGCTGAACACCGGGGAGCTGTTTTTT
TRBV11-3,once,.,TRBJ2-7,CASSVTSYEQYF,TGTGCCAGCAGCGTCACTAGTTACGAGCAGTACTTC
TRBV25-1,once,.,TRBJ2-3,CASSAPGTPRGSDTQYF,TGTGCCAGCAGTGCGCCCGGGACTCCCCGGGGTTCGGATACGCAGTATTTT
TRBV4-1,.,TRBD2,TRBJ2-7,CASSQERVLAGGPKQYF,TGCGCCAGCAGCCAAGAGAGAGTTCTAGCGGGAGGGCCGAAGCAGTACTTC
TRBV5-6,.,TRBD1,TRBJ1-2,CASSGSVGQAMDYGYTF,TGTGCCAGCAGCGGATCAGTCGGACAGGCGATGGACTATGGCTACACCTTC
TRBV12-5,.,.,TRBJ1-2,CASGLWRDGYTF,TGTGCTAGTGGTTTGTGGAGGGATGGCTACACCTTC
TRBV23-1,.,TRBD1,TRBJ2-7,CASSPRQGNYEQYF,TGCGCCAGCAGTCCGCGACAGGGAAACTACGAGCAGTACTTC
TRBV6-6,.,.,TRBJ1-5,CASRRGRRNQPQHF,TGTGCCAGCAGAAGGGGGAGACGCAATCAGCCCCAGCATTTT
TRBV5-6,.,TRBD1,TRBJ1-2,CASSPDRGVSYTF,TGTGCCAGCAGCCCGGACAGGGGGGTGAGCTACACCTTC
TRBV30,.,TRBD2,TRBJ2-3,CAWSGGASGRDSTDTQYF,TGTGCCTGGAGTGGAGGGGCTAGCGGGAGGGATAGCACAGATACGCAGTATTTT